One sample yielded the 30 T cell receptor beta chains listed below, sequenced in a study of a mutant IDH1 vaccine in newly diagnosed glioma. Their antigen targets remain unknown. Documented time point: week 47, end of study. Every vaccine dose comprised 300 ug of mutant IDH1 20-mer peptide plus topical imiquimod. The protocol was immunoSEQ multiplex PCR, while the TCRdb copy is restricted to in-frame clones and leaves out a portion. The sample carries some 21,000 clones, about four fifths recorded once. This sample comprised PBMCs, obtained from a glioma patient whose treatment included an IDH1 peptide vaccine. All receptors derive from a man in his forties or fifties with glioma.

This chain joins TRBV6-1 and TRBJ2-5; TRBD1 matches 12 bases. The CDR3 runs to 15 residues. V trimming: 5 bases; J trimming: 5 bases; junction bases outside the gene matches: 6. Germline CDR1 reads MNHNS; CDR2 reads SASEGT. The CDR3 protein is CASSKRDRGRETQYF. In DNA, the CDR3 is TGTGCCAGCAGTAAAAGGGACAGGGGGCGTGAGACCCAGTACTTC.

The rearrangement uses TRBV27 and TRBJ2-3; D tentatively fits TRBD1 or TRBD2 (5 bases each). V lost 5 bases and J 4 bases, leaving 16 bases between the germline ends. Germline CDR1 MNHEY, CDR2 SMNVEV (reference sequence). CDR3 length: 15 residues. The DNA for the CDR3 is TGTGCCAGCAGTCCCTGGACTTTAGGGGCAGATACGCAGTATTTT. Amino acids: CASSPWTLGADTQYF.

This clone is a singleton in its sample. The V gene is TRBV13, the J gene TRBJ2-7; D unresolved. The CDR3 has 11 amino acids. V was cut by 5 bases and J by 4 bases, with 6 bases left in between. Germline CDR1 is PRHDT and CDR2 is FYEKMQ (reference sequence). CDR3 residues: CASSQRYEQYF. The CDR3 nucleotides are TGTGCCAGCAGCCAACGGTACGAGCAGTACTTC.

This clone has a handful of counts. The CDR3 loop reads CATSRPGATYEQYF. DNA for the CDR3: TGTGCCACCAGCAGACCGGGGGCCACCTACGAGCAGTACTTC. The J gene is TRBJ2-7, the V gene TRBV15, with D perhaps matching TRBD1 or TRBD2 (6 bases each). Trimming pared 2 bases from V and 2 bases from J, leaving 10 bases between. CDR3 length equals 14 residues. CDR1 is LNHNV, CDR2 YYDKDF, per germline (reference sequence).

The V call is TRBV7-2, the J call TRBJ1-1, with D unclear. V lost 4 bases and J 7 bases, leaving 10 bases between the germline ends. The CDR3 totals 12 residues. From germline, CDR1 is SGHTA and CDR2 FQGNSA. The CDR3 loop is CASSSLGSEAFF. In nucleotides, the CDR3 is TGTGCCAGCAGCTCCCTCGGGAGTGAAGCTTTCTTT. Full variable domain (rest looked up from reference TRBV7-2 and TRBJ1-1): GAGVSQSPSNKVTEKGKDVELRCDPISGHTALYWYRQSLGQGLEFLIYFQGNSAPDKSGLPSDRFSAERTGGSVSTLTIQRTQQEDSAVYLCASSSLGSEAFFGQGTRLTVV.

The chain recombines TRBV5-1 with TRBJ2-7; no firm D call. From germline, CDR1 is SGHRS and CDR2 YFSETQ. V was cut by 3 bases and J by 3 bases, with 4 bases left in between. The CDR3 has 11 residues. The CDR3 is CASSWGYEQYF. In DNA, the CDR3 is TGCGCCAGCAGCTGGGGCTACGAGCAGTACTTC.

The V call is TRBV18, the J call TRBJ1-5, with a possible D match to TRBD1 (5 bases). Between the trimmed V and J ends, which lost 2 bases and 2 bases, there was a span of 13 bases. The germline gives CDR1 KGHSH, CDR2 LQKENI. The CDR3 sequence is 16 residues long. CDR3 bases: TGTGCCAGCTCACCAAATCCTCAGGGTGGCAATCAGCCCCAGCATTTT. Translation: CASSPNPQGGNQPQHF.

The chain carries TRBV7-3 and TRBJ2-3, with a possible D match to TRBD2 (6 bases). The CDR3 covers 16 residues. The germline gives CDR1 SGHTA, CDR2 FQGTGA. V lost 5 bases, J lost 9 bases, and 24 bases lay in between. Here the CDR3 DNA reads TGTGCCAGCAGCATGGTAGCGGTGGGGGTGTGGGGCACGCAGTATTTT. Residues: CASSMVAVGVWGTQYF.

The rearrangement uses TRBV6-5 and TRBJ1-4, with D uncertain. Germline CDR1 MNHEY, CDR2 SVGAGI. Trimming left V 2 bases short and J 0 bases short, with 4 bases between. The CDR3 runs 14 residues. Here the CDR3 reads CASSYKSTNEKLFF. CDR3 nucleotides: TGTGCCAGCAGTTACAAATCAACTAATGAAAAACTGTTTTTT.

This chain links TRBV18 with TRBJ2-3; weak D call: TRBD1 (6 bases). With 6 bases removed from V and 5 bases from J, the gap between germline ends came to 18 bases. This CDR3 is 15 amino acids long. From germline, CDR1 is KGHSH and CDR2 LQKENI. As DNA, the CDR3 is TGTGCCAGCTCCTGGGGACCAGGGGTCAAAGATACGCAGTATTTT. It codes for CASSWGPGVKDTQYF.

CDR3 protein: CASSPYSGTDTGELFF. Here the CDR3 DNA reads TGTGCCAGCAGCCCTTACAGCGGTACGGACACCGGGGAGCTGTTTTTT. The genes are TRBV7-2 and TRBJ2-2; the D gene is possibly TRBD2 (5 bases). The ends were cut back, 5 bases at V and 3 bases at J, with 16 bases in the middle. The CDR3 extends over 16 amino acids. Germline V lookup: CDR1 SGHTA, CDR2 FQGNSA.

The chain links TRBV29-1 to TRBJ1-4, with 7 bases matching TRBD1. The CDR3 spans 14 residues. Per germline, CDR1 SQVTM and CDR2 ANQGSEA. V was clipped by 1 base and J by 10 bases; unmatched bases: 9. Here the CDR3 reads CSVEAGTVRGKLFF. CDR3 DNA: TGCAGCGTTGAAGCCGGGACAGTTAGAGGAAAACTGTTTTTT.

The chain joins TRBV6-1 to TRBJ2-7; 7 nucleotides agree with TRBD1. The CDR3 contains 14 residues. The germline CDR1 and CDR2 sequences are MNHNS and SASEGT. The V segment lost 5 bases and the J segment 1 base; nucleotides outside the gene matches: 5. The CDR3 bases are TGTGCCAGCAGTATCCGGGACAGATCCTACGAGCAGTACTTC. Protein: CASSIRDRSYEQYF.

CDR3 sequence (DNA): TGTGCCAGTAGTATGACGCGGGAGCGCGAGACCCAGTACTTC. Translation gives CASSMTRERETQYF. This chain joins TRBV19 and TRBJ2-5; TRBD2 agrees at 7 bases. Germline V lookup: CDR1 LNHDA, CDR2 SQIVND (reference sequence). This CDR3 has 14 residues. J was trimmed by 5 bases and V by 3 bases; bases with no gene match: 6.

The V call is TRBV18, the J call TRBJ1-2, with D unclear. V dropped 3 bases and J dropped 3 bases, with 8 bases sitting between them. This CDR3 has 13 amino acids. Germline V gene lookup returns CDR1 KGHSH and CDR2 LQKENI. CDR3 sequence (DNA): TGTGCCAGCTCACCTGAGGGTGACTATGGCTACACCTTC. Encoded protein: CASSPEGDYGYTF. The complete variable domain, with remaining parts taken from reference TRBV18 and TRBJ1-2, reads NAGVMQNPRHLVRRRGQEARLRCSPMKGHSHVYWYRQLPEEGLKFMVYLQKENIIDESGMPKERFSAEFPKEGPSILRIQQVVRGDSAAYFCASSPEGDYGYTFGSGTRLTVV.

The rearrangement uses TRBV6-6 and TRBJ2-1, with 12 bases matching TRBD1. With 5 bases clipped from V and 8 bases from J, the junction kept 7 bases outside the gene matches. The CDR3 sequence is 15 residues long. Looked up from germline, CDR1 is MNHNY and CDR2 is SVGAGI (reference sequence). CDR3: CASSLRDRGRDEQFF. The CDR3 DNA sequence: TGTGCCAGCAGTCTTAGGGACAGGGGGCGGGATGAGCAGTTCTTC.

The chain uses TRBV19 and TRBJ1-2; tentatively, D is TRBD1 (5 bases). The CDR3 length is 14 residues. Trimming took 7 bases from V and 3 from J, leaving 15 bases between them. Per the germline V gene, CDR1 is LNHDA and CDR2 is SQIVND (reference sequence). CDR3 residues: CASKAPGRDYGYTF. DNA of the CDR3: TGTGCCAGTAAGGCCCCAGGGAGGGACTATGGCTACACCTTC.

The CDR3 bases are TGTGCCAGCAGCTTGACGGGGGCGAGCAATCAGCCCCAGCATTTT. Its translation: CASSLTGASNQPQHF. The chain carries TRBV7-9 and TRBJ1-5, with D maybe TRBD1 (6 bases). The germline V and J ends were trimmed by 3 bases and 1 base, with 10 bases remaining between them. CDR1 is SEHNR, CDR2 FQNEAQ, per germline (reference sequence). This CDR3 is built from 15 residues.

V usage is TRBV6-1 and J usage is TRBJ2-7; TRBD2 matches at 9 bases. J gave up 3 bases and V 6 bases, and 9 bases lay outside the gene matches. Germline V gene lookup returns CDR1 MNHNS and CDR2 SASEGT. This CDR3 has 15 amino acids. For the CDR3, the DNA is TGTGCCAGCAGCCCCGGGGGTAGCGGGGGCTACGAGCAGTACTTC. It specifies CASSPGGSGGYEQYF.

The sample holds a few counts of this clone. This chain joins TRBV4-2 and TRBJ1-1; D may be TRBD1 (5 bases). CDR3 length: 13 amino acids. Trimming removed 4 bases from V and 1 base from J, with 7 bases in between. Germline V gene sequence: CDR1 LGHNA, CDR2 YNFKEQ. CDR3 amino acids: CASSRDGNTEAFF. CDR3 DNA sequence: TGTGCCAGCAGCCGGGACGGGAACACTGAAGCTTTCTTT.

The CDR3 spells CASSAGTRGYEQYF. DNA of the CDR3: TGCGCCAGCAGCGCCGGGACTAGGGGGTACGAGCAGTACTTC. The chain employs TRBV5-1 and TRBJ2-7; the match to TRBD2 covers 8 bases. The CDR3 runs to 14 residues. V lost 4 bases, J lost 4 bases, and 7 bases stayed unmatched. Germline CDR1 SGHRS, CDR2 YFSETQ.

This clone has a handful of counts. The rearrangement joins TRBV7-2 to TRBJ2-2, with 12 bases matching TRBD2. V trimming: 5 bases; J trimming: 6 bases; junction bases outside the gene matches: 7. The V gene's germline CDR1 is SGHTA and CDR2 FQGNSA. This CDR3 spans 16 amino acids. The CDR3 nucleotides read TGTGCCAGCAGCACCTCTAGCGGGAGGGCCCCCGGGGAGCTGTTTTTT. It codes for CASSTSSGRAPGELFF. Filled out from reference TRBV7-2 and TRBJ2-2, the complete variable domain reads GAGVSQSPSNKVTEKGKDVELRCDPISGHTALYWYRQSLGQGLEFLIYFQGNSAPDKSGLPSDRFSAERTGGSVSTLTIQRTQQEDSAVYLCASSTSSGRAPGELFFGEGSRLTVL.

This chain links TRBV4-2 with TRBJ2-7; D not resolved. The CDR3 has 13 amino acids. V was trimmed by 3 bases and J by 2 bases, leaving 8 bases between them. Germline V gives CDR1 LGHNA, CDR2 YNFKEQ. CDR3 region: CASSQLGTYEQYF. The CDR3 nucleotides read TGTGCCAGCAGCCAGCTGGGGACCTACGAGCAGTACTTC.

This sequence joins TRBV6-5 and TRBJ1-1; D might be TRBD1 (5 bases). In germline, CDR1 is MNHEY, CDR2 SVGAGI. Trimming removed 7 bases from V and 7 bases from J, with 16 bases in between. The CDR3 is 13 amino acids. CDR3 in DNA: TGTGCCAGCATCCTGCTAGCGAGGGGTGAAGCTTTCTTT. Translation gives CASILLARGEAFF.

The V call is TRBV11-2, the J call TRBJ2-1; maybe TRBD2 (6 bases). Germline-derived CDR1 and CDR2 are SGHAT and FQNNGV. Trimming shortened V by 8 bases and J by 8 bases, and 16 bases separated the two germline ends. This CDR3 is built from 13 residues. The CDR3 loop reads CASGSRGKDEQFF. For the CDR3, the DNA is TGTGCCAGCGGCTCGCGGGGAAAGGATGAGCAGTTCTTC.

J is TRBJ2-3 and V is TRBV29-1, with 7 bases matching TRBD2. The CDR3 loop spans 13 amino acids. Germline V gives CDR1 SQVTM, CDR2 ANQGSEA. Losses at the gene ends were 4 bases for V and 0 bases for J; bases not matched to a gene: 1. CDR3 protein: CSVVGGSTDTQYF. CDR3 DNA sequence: TGCAGCGTTGTGGGGGGGAGCACAGATACGCAGTATTTT.

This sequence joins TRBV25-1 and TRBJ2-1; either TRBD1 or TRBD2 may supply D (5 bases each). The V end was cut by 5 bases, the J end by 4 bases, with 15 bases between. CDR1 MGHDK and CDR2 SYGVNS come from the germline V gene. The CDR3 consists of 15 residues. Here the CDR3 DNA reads TGTGCCAGCAGTCCACATGAGGGGAGTTACAATGAGCAGTTCTTC. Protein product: CASSPHEGSYNEQFF.

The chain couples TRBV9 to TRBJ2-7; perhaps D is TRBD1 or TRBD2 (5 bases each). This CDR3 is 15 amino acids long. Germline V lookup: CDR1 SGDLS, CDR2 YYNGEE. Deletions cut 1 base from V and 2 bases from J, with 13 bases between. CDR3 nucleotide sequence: TGTGCCAGCAGCGTATTGGGTGGGGGTCCCTACGAGCAGTACTTC. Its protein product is CASSVLGGGPYEQYF.

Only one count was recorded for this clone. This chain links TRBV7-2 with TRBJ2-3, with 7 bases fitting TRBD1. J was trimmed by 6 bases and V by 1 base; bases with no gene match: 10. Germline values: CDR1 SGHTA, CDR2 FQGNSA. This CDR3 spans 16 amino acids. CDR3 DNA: TGTGCCAGCAGCTTAGACCTTAAGGGGGCAAGGGATACGCAGTATTTT. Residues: CASSLDLKGARDTQYF.

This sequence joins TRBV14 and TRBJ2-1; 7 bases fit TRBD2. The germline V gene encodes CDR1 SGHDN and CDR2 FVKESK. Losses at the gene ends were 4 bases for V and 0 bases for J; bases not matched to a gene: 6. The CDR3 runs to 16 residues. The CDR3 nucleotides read TGTGCCAGCAGCCGTCTAGCGGTGAGCTCCTACAATGAGCAGTTCTTC. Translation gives CASSRLAVSSYNEQFF.